Here is one T cell receptor beta chain with its context. With 5 bases removed from V and 6 bases from J, the gap between germline ends came to 13 bases. This CDR3 comprises 13 residues. Germline V gene data show CDR1 as LNHDA and CDR2 as SQIVND (reference sequence). This sample stems from a study of blood T cell repertoires in COVID-19. In the original workflow: Amplification of reference gene primers provided the estimated nucleated cell counts. TCRdb keeps only in-frame clones here, not all; method: immunoSEQ multiplex PCR. The V and J calls and clone size come from that table; D and trimming were worked out from the DNA. This sample carries 280,000 or so clones, around nine tenths of them seen once, and the ten largest clones take under 15%.

The chain recombines TRBV19 with TRBJ1-1; the D is unclear. The sequenced material came from peripheral blood. The source is a woman in her fifties or sixties with acute or convalescent COVID-19. The CDR3 loop is CASSPTVYAEAFF. The CDR3 nucleotides are TGTGCCAGTAGTCCCACGGTTTACGCTGAAGCTTTCTTT.